Following are 15 T cell receptor beta chains from one sample sequenced in a study of beta chain features in type 1 diabetes. Every bit of the isolated RNA underwent reverse transcription, so sequencing read expressed TCRB transcripts. Generated by immunoSEQ multiplex PCR, the TCRdb table keeps only in-frame clones and is missing some. The table lists about 290,000 clones, under 8.5% of them singletons. Sequenced: central memory CD4+ T cells from blood. These receptors came from a woman aged 18-35 years in good health.

The rearrangement joins TRBV15 to TRBJ1-1, with TRBD1 matching over 11 bases. The CDR3 runs 14 residues. Germline loops: CDR1 LNHNV, CDR2 YYDKDF (reference sequence). After removal of 3 bases from V and 7 bases from J, the junction contained 4 bases not matched to a gene. CDR3 DNA sequence: TGTGCCACCAGCAGCCGGGACAGGGGGTTTGAAGCTTTCTTT. It is translated as CATSSRDRGFEAFF.

The sample holds many counts of this clone. The chain combines TRBV28 with TRBJ1-4, with D uncertain. V dropped 7 bases and J dropped 3 bases, with 15 bases sitting between them. Germline assignment: CDR1 MDHEN and CDR2 SYDVKM. There are 15 residues in the CDR3. Here the CDR3 DNA reads TGTGCCAGCACGGCGGCCTCCGGGGCTAATGAAAAACTGTTTTTT. It yields the protein CASTAASGANEKLFF.

J is TRBJ2-1 and V is TRBV7-9, with D possibly being TRBD2 (5 bases). This CDR3 has 17 amino acids. Trimming removed 5 bases from V and 4 bases from J, with 21 bases in between. CDR1 SEHNR and CDR2 FQNEAQ come from the germline V gene (reference sequence). The CDR3 here is CASSPGISTHFYNEQFF. CDR3 DNA: TGTGCCAGCAGCCCCGGGATCTCAACCCACTTTTACAATGAGCAGTTCTTC. Drawing the rest from reference TRBV7-9 and TRBJ2-1, the complete variable domain is DTGVSQNPRHKITKRGQNVTFRCDPISEHNRLYWYRQTLGQGPEFLTYFQNEAQLEKSRLLSDRFSAERPKGSFSTLEIQRTEQGDSAMYLCASSPGISTHFYNEQFFGPGTRLTVL.

This rearrangement joins TRBV9 to TRBJ1-4; TRBD1 is a possible D gene (6 bases). V was trimmed by 3 bases and J by 8 bases, leaving 14 bases between them. The CDR3 covers 14 residues. CDR1 is SGDLS, CDR2 YYNGEE, per germline. The CDR3: CASSEDRTGEKLFF. CDR3 sequence (DNA): TGTGCCAGCAGCGAAGACAGGACGGGGGAAAAACTGTTTTTT.

This clone occurred a few times. In nucleotides, the CDR3 is TGTGCCAGCAGCTTTATGTCTGGAAACACCATATATTTT. This gives the protein CASSFMSGNTIYF. This rearrangement joins TRBV5-8 to TRBJ1-3; no definite D call. The V gene's germline CDR1 is SGHTS and CDR2 YDEGEE. CDR3 size: 13 residues. V lost 2 bases to trimming and J lost 1 base, with 4 bases between them. The full variable domain, in which reference TRBV5-8 and TRBJ1-3 provide the parts outside the CDR3, is EAGVTQSPTHLIKTRGQQATLRCSPISGHTSVYWYQQALGLGLQFLLWYDEGEERNRGNFPPRFSGRQFPNYSSELNVNALELEDSALYLCASSFMSGNTIYFGEGSWLTVV.

The rearrangement links TRBV29-1 to TRBJ2-3, with D possibly matching TRBD1 (6 bases). CDR3 size: 13 residues. V was clipped by 7 bases and J by 6 bases, with 17 bases between them. The germline gives CDR1 SQVTM, CDR2 ANQGSEA. Here the CDR3 DNA reads TGCAGCGCTGAGTTGGGGGCCTGGGATACGCAGTATTTT. This sequence encodes CSAELGAWDTQYF.

The chain recombines TRBV18 with TRBJ2-7; D perhaps matches TRBD1 (5 bases). With 3 bases removed from V and 1 base from J, the gap between germline ends came to 13 bases. Germline V gene sequence: CDR1 KGHSH, CDR2 LQKENI. The CDR3 loop spans 15 amino acids. DNA for the CDR3: TGTGCCAGCTCACCCGACAGTCAAGGGTCCTACGAGCAGTACGTC. It specifies CASSPDSQGSYEQYV.

V usage is TRBV7-2 and J usage is TRBJ2-1; D may be TRBD2 (7 bases). Germline V gives CDR1 SGHTA, CDR2 FQGNSA. The V end was cut by 4 bases, the J end by 8 bases, with 21 bases between. CDR3 length: 16 amino acids. CDR3 DNA: TGTGCCAGCAGCTCCCAACCGACAAGGGGGGGCTATGAGCAGTTCTTC. Amino acid sequence: CASSSQPTRGGYEQFF. The full variable domain, completed using reference TRBV7-2 and TRBJ2-1, is GAGVSQSPSNKVTEKGKDVELRCDPISGHTALYWYRQSLGQGLEFLIYFQGNSAPDKSGLPSDRFSAERTGGSVSTLTIQRTQQEDSAVYLCASSSQPTRGGYEQFFGPGTRLTVL.

This clone has ten or more counts. V gene TRBV28 combines with J gene TRBJ1-2; perhaps TRBD1 as D (6 bases). Germline CDR1 reads MDHEN; CDR2 reads SYDVKM. The CDR3 runs 15 residues. V lost 5 bases and J 6 bases, leaving 19 bases between the germline ends. The CDR3 bases are TGTGCCAGCAGTCTCAACCTGGACAGTGGCCATGGCTACACCTTC. Amino acid sequence: CASSLNLDSGHGYTF.

This clone was seen at least ten times. This chain links TRBV28 with TRBJ2-7; 8 positions agree with TRBD1. CDR1 is MDHEN, CDR2 SYDVKM, per germline. V dropped 6 bases and J dropped 2; count of bases not matched to a gene: 9. The CDR3 is 15 residues long. The CDR3 reads CASSSRDRRTYEQYV. The CDR3 DNA sequence: TGTGCCAGCAGCAGCCGGGACAGGAGAACCTACGAGCAGTACGTC.

The V and J genes are TRBV30 and TRBJ1-6; D not certain. Germline V gene lookup returns CDR1 GTSNPN and CDR2 SVGIG (reference sequence). V shed 2 bases and J shed 5 bases, with 13 bases lying between them. The CDR3 runs to 15 residues. The CDR3 loop is CAWSRTRQNNSPLHF. CDR3 DNA: TGTGCCTGGAGTCGAACACGCCAAAATAATTCACCCCTCCACTTT.

This sequence joins TRBV29-1 and TRBJ2-3, with 12 bases lining up with TRBD2. The CDR3 length is 17 residues. Germline trimming cut 4 bases from V and 0 bases from J; bases unmatched to any gene: 8. Germline lookup yields CDR1 SQVTM and CDR2 ANQGSEA. The CDR3 region is CSVGRTTSGGSTDTQYF. CDR3 coding DNA: TGCAGCGTTGGCCGCACCACTAGCGGGGGGAGCACAGATACGCAGTATTTT.

This chain connects TRBV7-2 to TRBJ1-3; no reliable D call. Germline lookup yields CDR1 SGHTA and CDR2 FQGNSA. With 2 bases removed from V and 4 bases from J, the gap between germline ends came to 15 bases. The CDR3 is 16 residues long. The CDR3 spells CASSLSSVSAGNTIYF. CDR3 nucleotide sequence: TGTGCCAGCAGCTTATCTTCAGTCTCGGCGGGAAACACCATATATTTT.

The chain is built from TRBV27 and TRBJ1-3; 7 bases line up with TRBD1. V was pared by 5 bases and J by 0 bases, with 4 bases of the junction left unmatched. This CDR3 has 15 residues. CDR1 and CDR2 (germline): MNHEY, SMNVEV (reference sequence). CDR3 sequence: CASSPGTDSGNTIYF. CDR3 bases: TGTGCCAGCAGTCCCGGGACAGACTCTGGAAACACCATATATTTT.

The DNA for the CDR3 is TGTGCCAGTACCGAGACGGACTCCTACGAGCAGTACTTC. Protein sequence: CASTETDSYEQYF. The rearrangement uses TRBV30 and TRBJ2-7; D call uncertain. Germline CDR1 and CDR2: GTSNPN and SVGIG (reference sequence). The length of the CDR3 is 13 residues. The V gene lost 8 bases and the J gene lost 0 bases, with 14 bases spanning the gap.